The 25 T cell receptor beta chains presented below share a single source sample, sequenced in a study of graft-versus-host responses after intestinal transplantation. These receptors' antigens are unknown. Clones were read by immunoSEQ multiplex PCR, and TCRdb kept only the in-frame ones, dropping some. This sample has approximately 80,000 clones, with roughly 89% found just once. The sequenced sample was unstimulated CD4+ T cells sorted from spleen or lymph node cells, obtained before intestinal transplant. Every receptor here comes from a human donor who received an intestinal transplant.

This sequence joins TRBV4-2 and TRBJ1-3; 7 positions match TRBD1. The CDR3 spans 18 residues. The germline V gene has CDR1 LGHNA and CDR2 YNFKEQ. After removal of 3 bases from V and 0 bases from J, the junction contained 11 bases not matched to a gene. As DNA, the CDR3 is TGTGCCAGCAGCCAGGAGCCGGGACAGCTTGACTCTGGAAACACCATATATTTT. Protein sequence: CASSQEPGQLDSGNTIYF.

This clone was recorded only once. The chain is built from TRBV10-3 and TRBJ2-2, with 11 bases that match TRBD1. Looked up from germline, CDR1 is ENHRY and CDR2 is SYGVKD. V was pared by 6 bases and J by 3 bases, with 3 bases of the junction left unmatched. The CDR3 totals 15 residues. CDR3 protein: CAISRDRGDTGELFF. For the CDR3, the DNA is TGTGCCATCAGCCGGGACAGGGGGGACACCGGGGAGCTGTTTTTT.

The chain links TRBV7-9 to TRBJ2-1; D unresolved. The germline gives CDR1 SEHNR, CDR2 FQNEAQ (reference sequence). The CDR3 contains 12 residues. Trimming took off 5 bases at V and 4 bases at J, with 6 bases between the two ends. CDR3 sequence: CASSIPYNEQFF. The CDR3 DNA reads as TGTGCCAGCAGCATCCCTTACAATGAGCAGTTCTTC.

Only one count was recorded for this clone. The V and J genes are TRBV18 and TRBJ2-5; D not resolved. The V gene's germline CDR1 is KGHSH and CDR2 LQKENI. There are 13 residues in the CDR3. V was shortened by 2 bases and J by 3 bases, with 7 bases between the two germline ends. CDR3 DNA: TGTGCCAGCTCACCAACCGGAGAAGAGACCCAGTACTTC. Translated, it gives CASSPTGEETQYF.

This clone was recorded once. In DNA form, the CDR3 reads TGTGCCAGCAGTTTCAGGAAGGACACTGAAGCTTTCTTT. Translation gives CASSFRKDTEAFF. J is TRBJ1-1 and V is TRBV2; no firm D call. V was trimmed by 5 bases and J by 3 bases, leaving 10 bases between them. This CDR3 has 13 amino acids. The germline V gene has CDR1 SNHLY and CDR2 FYNNEI.

Only one count was recorded for this clone. This sequence joins TRBV6-6 and TRBJ1-4; weak D call: TRBD1 (6 bases). V was shortened by 11 bases and J by 4 bases, with 17 bases between the two germline ends. Germline V gene data show CDR1 as MNHNY and CDR2 as SVGAGI (reference sequence). This CDR3 spans 14 amino acids. CDR3 loop: CAGWGGQHNEKLFF. The CDR3 DNA follows: TGTGCCGGCTGGGGGGGGCAGCATAATGAAAAACTGTTTTTT.

V and J are TRBV11-2 and TRBJ2-3, with D possibly TRBD2 on 5 matching bases. The CDR3 has 15 amino acids. The germline V and J ends were trimmed by 7 bases and 0 bases, with 14 bases remaining between them. CDR1 SGHAT and CDR2 FQNNGV come from the germline V gene. CDR3 residues: CASMRTRGSTDTQYF. CDR3 in DNA: TGTGCCAGCATGCGGACCCGGGGAAGCACAGATACGCAGTATTTT.

This chain connects TRBV7-2 to TRBJ1-5, with D possibly matching TRBD1 (5 bases). Deletions cut 3 bases from V and 7 bases from J, with 13 bases between. Per the germline V gene, CDR1 is SGHTA and CDR2 is FQGNSA. This CDR3 is built from 14 residues. The CDR3, as DNA: TGTGCCAGCAGCTTCCCGGGGGGAGGCCAGCCCCAGCATTTT. Translated: CASSFPGGGQPQHF.

CDR3 bases: TGTGCCAGCAGTGAAGTTGTGAGACAGAACACCTACGAGCAGTACTTC. It specifies CASSEVVRQNTYEQYF. The chain uses TRBV6-1 and TRBJ2-7; D might be TRBD1 (5 bases). CDR3 length equals 16 residues. V was clipped by 1 base and J by 2 bases, with 15 bases between them. Germline values: CDR1 MNHNS, CDR2 SASEGT.

The sample holds a few counts of this clone. The J gene is TRBJ1-3, the V gene TRBV5-4; D unclear. Germline V gene lookup returns CDR1 SGHNT and CDR2 YYREEE (reference sequence). The CDR3 spans 16 residues. Trimming took 0 bases from V and 0 from J, leaving 10 bases between them. The CDR3 region is CASSLGRPGSGNTIYF. In DNA form, the CDR3 reads TGTGCCAGCAGCTTGGGCAGGCCTGGCTCTGGAAACACCATATATTTT.

The V gene is TRBV21-1, the J gene TRBJ2-1; TRBD2, as called in the table, went unchecked against the DNA. TRBV21-1 is given as a pseudogene. The CDR3 runs 13 residues. The CDR3 reads CASSKDRGLLQFF. The DNA for the CDR3 is TGTGCCAGCAGCAAAGATAGAGGACTCTTGCAGTTCTTC.

The chain recombines TRBV2 with TRBJ1-4; no clear D gene. CDR1 SNHLY and CDR2 FYNNEI come from the germline V gene. There are 15 residues in the CDR3. The V and J ends lost 4 bases and 0 bases respectively, with 9 bases between them. Here the CDR3 reads CASSVRTATNEKLFF. CDR3 DNA: TGTGCCAGCAGTGTCAGAACAGCAACTAATGAAAAACTGTTTTTT.

This chain connects TRBV4-2 to TRBJ1-6; D is unresolved. Germline CDR1 and CDR2: LGHNA and YNFKEQ. The V end lost 0 bases, the J end lost 0 bases, and 9 bases lay between the germline ends. CDR3 length: 17 amino acids. CDR3 protein: CASSQDNSLSYNSPLHF. The CDR3 DNA reads as TGTGCCAGCAGCCAAGATAACAGTCTCTCCTATAATTCACCCCTCCACTTT.

The rearrangement joins TRBV11-3 to TRBJ2-1, with 9 bases identical to TRBD2. Germline values: CDR1 SGHNT, CDR2 YENEEA. There are 15 residues in the CDR3. Trimming at V came to 3 bases and at J to 6 bases, leaving 6 bases not matched to a gene. The CDR3, as DNA: TGTGCCAGCAGCTTGGGCCGGACTAGCGTCAATGAGCAGTTCTTC. This sequence encodes CASSLGRTSVNEQFF. The entire variable domain, with the rest obtained from reference TRBV11-3 and TRBJ2-1, is as follows: EAGVVQSPRYKIIEKKQPVAFWCNPISGHNTLYWYLQNLGQGPELLIRYENEEAVDDSQLPKDRFSAERLKGVDSTLKIQPAELGDSAVYLCASSLGRTSVNEQFFGPGTRLTVL.

This rearrangement joins TRBV28 to TRBJ1-4; the D gene is possibly TRBD1 (6 bases). The CDR3 covers 15 residues. The germline V gene has CDR1 MDHEN and CDR2 SYDVKM. With 4 bases removed from V and 3 bases from J, the gap between germline ends came to 12 bases. The CDR3 coding sequence is TGTGCCAGCAGTTCCCTCGGGACACCTAATGAAAAACTGTTTTTT. Residues: CASSSLGTPNEKLFF. The variable domain in full, with the rest retrieved from reference TRBV28 and TRBJ1-4, is DVKVTQSSRYLVKRTGEKVFLECVQDMDHENMFWYRQDPGLGLRLIYFSYDVKMKEKGDIPEGYSVSREKKERFSLILESASTNQTSMYLCASSSLGTPNEKLFFGSGTQLSVL.

The genes are TRBV6-1 and TRBJ2-7; the D gene is possibly TRBD2 (6 bases). CDR1 and CDR2 (germline): MNHNS, SASEGT. Trimming took 3 bases from V and 4 from J, leaving 16 bases between them. CDR3 size: 15 residues. CDR3: CASSESGVGRYEQYF. CDR3 in DNA: TGTGCCAGCAGTGAGTCGGGAGTGGGAAGGTACGAGCAGTACTTC.

The V gene is TRBV30, the J gene TRBJ1-1; D is uncertain. The CDR3 loop spans 16 amino acids. V gave up 1 base and J gave up 1 base, with 16 bases separating them. Germline loops: CDR1 GTSNPN, CDR2 SVGIG (reference sequence). The DNA of the CDR3 is TGTGCCTGGAGTGGGCGAGGGTCCCTCAAGAACACTGAAGCTTTCTTT. Amino acid sequence: CAWSGRGSLKNTEAFF.

This chain uses TRBV30 with TRBJ1-2, with unresolved D. Germline CDR1 GTSNPN, CDR2 SVGIG (reference sequence). This CDR3 spans 12 amino acids. V lost 3 bases to trimming and J lost 3 bases, with 8 bases between them. Here the CDR3 reads CAWRRVDYGYTF. The CDR3 DNA is TGTGCCTGGAGACGGGTAGACTATGGCTACACCTTC.

This rearrangement joins TRBV5-6 to TRBJ2-3, with 7 nucleotides matching TRBD1. The CDR3 is made up of 15 amino acids. Germline V gene lookup returns CDR1 SGHDT and CDR2 YYEEEE. V shed 4 bases, J shed 4 bases, and the junction held 9 bases outside the gene matches. The CDR3 DNA follows: TGTGCCAGCAGCCCAAGACAGGGCTGGGCAGATACGCAGTATTTT. It translates to CASSPRQGWADTQYF.

CDR3 sequence: CASSLEIAGDEQFF. The CDR3 bases are TGTGCCAGCAGCTTGGAGATCGCGGGGGATGAGCAGTTCTTC. V and J are TRBV5-5 and TRBJ2-1; 7 bases map to TRBD2. Germline V gene data show CDR1 as SGHKS and CDR2 as YYEKEE (reference sequence). CDR3 length: 14 amino acids. The V gene end was trimmed by 0 bases and the J gene end by 8 bases; junction bases not matched to a gene: 5.

The CDR3 protein is CASSVVAGVPNEQFF. The CDR3 coding sequence is TGTGCCAGCAGCGTAGTAGCGGGAGTGCCCAATGAGCAGTTCTTC. The rearrangement joins TRBV9 to TRBJ2-1; 9 nucleotides align to TRBD2. Germline V gives CDR1 SGDLS, CDR2 YYNGEE. The CDR3 contains 15 residues. V was pared by 0 bases and J by 6 bases, with 4 bases of the junction left unmatched.

The chain recombines TRBV19 with TRBJ1-2, with D perhaps matching TRBD1 (6 bases). Trimming shortened V by 5 bases and J by 4 bases, and 14 bases separated the two germline ends. The CDR3 contains 14 residues. CDR1 LNHDA and CDR2 SQIVND come from the germline V gene (reference sequence). The CDR3 reads CASSPQGLSYGYTF. The CDR3 DNA reads TGTGCCAGTAGTCCACAGGGTCTGAGCTATGGCTACACCTTC. Complete variable domain (other parts from reference TRBV19 and TRBJ1-2): DGGITQSPKYLFRKEGQNVTLSCEQNLNHDAMYWYRQDPGQGLRLIYYSQIVNDFQKGDIAEGYSVSREKKESFPLTVTSAQKNPTAFYLCASSPQGLSYGYTFGSGTRLTVV.

V is TRBV6-5 and J is TRBJ1-1; a possible D gene is TRBD1 (6 bases). The CDR3 contains 13 residues. V lost 7 bases and J 1 base, leaving 10 bases between the germline ends. Germline V gene sequence: CDR1 MNHEY, CDR2 SVGAGI. The CDR3 DNA reads TGTGCCAGCACGGGACATCGGAACACTGAAGCTTTCTTT. Its protein product is CASTGHRNTEAFF.

The rearrangement links TRBV7-3 to TRBJ2-1, with 13 bases identical to TRBD2. Trimming took 1 base from V and 4 from J; bases not matched to a gene: 4. The CDR3 extends over 17 amino acids. In germline, CDR1 is SGHTA, CDR2 FQGTGA. The CDR3 loop is CASSLIRTSGRYNEQFF. For the CDR3, the DNA is TGTGCCAGCAGCTTAATCCGGACTAGCGGGAGATACAATGAGCAGTTCTTC.

The chain combines TRBV28 with TRBJ2-2; TRBD1 aligns across 8 bases. The CDR3 loop spans 18 amino acids. Germline V CDR1 and CDR2: MDHEN, SYDVKM. V lost 1 base, J lost 2 bases, and 9 bases stayed unmatched. The CDR3 region is CASSLYPFGTGNTGELFF. For the CDR3, the DNA is TGTGCCAGCAGTTTATACCCCTTTGGGACAGGAAACACCGGGGAGCTGTTTTTT. Combining the CDR3 with reference TRBV28 and TRBJ2-2 gives the whole variable domain DVKVTQSSRYLVKRTGEKVFLECVQDMDHENMFWYRQDPGLGLRLIYFSYDVKMKEKGDIPEGYSVSREKKERFSLILESASTNQTSMYLCASSLYPFGTGNTGELFFGEGSRLTVL.